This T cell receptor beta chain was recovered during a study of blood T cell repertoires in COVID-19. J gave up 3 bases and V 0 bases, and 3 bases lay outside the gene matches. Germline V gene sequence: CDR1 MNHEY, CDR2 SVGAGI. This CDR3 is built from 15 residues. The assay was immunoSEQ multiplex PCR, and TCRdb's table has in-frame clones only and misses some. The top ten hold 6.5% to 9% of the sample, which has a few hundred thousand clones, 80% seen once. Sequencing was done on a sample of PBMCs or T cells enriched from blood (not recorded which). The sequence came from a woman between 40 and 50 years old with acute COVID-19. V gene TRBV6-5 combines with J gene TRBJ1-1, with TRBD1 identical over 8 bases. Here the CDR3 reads CASSYSTGGHTEAFF. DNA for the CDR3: TGTGCCAGCAGTTACTCTACAGGGGGGCACACTGAAGCTTTCTTT.